The source of this TCR beta chain is a study of cytomegalovirus exposure and HLA in healthy donors. Whole-study findings and limits: From TCR beta sequences, most subjects' HLA-A and HLA-B alleles were reportedly predicted accurately. Most TCR sequences were rare, but some public TCRs occurred in many donors. Across donors, presence/absence analyses took sequencing depth to be roughly uniform.

PCR used 60 Vbeta primers and 13 Jbeta primers. Method: immunoSEQ multiplex PCR; TCRdb's copy keeps in-frame clones and lacks some. This sample has under 85,000 clones; about 74% occur once, and the top ten carry 22%. For this clone: Its antigen remains unidentified.

Healthy people donating bone marrow made up the donors. V shed 4 bases, J shed 7 bases, and the junction held 8 bases outside the gene matches. The germline CDR1 and CDR2 sequences are SGDLS and YYNGEE. The CDR3 runs 15 residues. This TCR was sampled from a woman aged 25-40 years in good health and CMV-seropositive. The chain employs TRBV9 and TRBJ1-4; 9 nucleotides align to TRBD1. The material sequenced was PBMCs. CDR3 in DNA: TGTGCCAGCAGCTTCCGGGACAGGGTCGGTGAAAAACTGTTTTTT. Translated, it gives CASSFRDRVGEKLFF. Using reference TRBV9 and TRBJ1-4 for the parts outside the CDR3, the full variable domain is DSGVTQTPKHLITATGQRVTLRCSPRSGDLSVYWYQQSLDQGLQFLIQYYNGEERAKGNILERFSAQQFPDLHSELNLSSLELGDSALYFCASSFRDRVGEKLFFGSGTQLSVL.